The clone carrying this T cell receptor (beta chain) was recorded a few times. What it binds is unknown. This sample stems from a study of T-cell memory formation after mild COVID-19. Background on the study: Largely donor-specific sequence clusters came from a couple of donors.

Trimming removed 5 bases from V and 5 bases from J, with 16 bases in between. The CDR3 totals 15 residues. General study findings and limits: Clones that contracted clustered mainly in CM and EM if CD4+ and in EMRA if CD8+. Proof of SARS-CoV-2 specificity was absent for the second-wave clones that crested on day 37.

A 5'RACE reaction primed in the constant segment made cDNA libraries of TCR alpha and TCR beta, and these carried sample barcodes and UMIs. TCRdb redid the calling of the 5' RACE reads with MiXCR, one entry per CDR3 protein. Among about 410,000 distinct CDR3 sequences listed, about a sixth were seen once. This chain joins TRBV12-3 or TRBV12-4 and TRBJ1-5; D possibly corresponds to TRBD1 (5 bases). Sample: PBMCs or a T cell subset sorted from them (not recorded which). The receptor comes from a man between 18 and 35 years old who had mild COVID-19 (a few samples of this study predate the infection). Cell type and time point are not known. CDR3 sequence (DNA): TGTGCCAGCAGTCGAAGACAGAGGGTCGATCAGCCCCAGCATTTT. Amino acids: CASSRRQRVDQPQHF.